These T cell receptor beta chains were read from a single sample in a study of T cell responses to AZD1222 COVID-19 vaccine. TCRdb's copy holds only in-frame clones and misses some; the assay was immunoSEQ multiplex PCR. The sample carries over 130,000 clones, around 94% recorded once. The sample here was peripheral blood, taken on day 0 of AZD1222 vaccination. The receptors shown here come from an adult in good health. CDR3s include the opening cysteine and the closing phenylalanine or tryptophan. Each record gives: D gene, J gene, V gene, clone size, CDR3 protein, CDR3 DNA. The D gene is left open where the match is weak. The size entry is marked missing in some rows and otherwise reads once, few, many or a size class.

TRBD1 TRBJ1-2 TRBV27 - CASSYTGGGYGYTF TGTGCCAGCAGTTATACAGGGGGCGGCTATGGCTACACCTTC
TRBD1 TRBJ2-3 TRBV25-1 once CASSETGGLQDTQYF TGTGCCAGCAGTGAGACAGGGGGCTTGCAAGATACGCAGTATTTT
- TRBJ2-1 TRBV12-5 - CASGLNYNEQFF TGTGCTAGTGGTTTGAACTACAATGAGCAGTTCTTC
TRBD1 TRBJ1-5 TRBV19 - CASSIGTAEAMAQHF TGTGCCAGTAGTATTGGGACAGCCGAGGCCATGGCCCAGCATTTT
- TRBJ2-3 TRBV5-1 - CASSRRFPGQDTQYF TGCGCCAGCAGCCGACGTTTCCCGGGACAAGATACGCAGTATTTT
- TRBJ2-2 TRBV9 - CASSVGGAPGELFF TGTGCCAGCAGCGTAGGGGGGGCCCCCGGGGAGCTGTTTTTT
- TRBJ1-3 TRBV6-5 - CASSYWGAGNTIYF TGTGCCAGCAGTTACTGGGGGGCTGGAAACACCATATATTTT
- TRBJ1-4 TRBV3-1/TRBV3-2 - CASSQWAQMAEKLFF TGTGCCAGCAGCCAGTGGGCACAAATGGCTGAAAAACTGTTTTTT
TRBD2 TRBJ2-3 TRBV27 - CASSLSTSGRGDTQYF TGTGCCAGCAGTTTATCTACCAGCGGGAGGGGAGATACGCAGTATTTT
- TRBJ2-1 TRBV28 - CASSFPPGFLNNEQFF TGTGCCAGCAGTTTCCCCCCGGGCTTCCTCAACAATGAGCAGTTCTTC
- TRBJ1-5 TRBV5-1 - CASSRDGNSNQPQHF TGCGCCAGCAGCAGGGACGGCAATAGCAATCAGCCCCAGCATTTT
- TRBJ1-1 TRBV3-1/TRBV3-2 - CASSQEGGSEAFF TGTGCCAGCAGCCAAGAGGGGGGGTCTGAAGCTTTCTTT
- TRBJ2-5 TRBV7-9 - CASSTAKTQYF TGTGCCAGCAGCACGGCGAAGACCCAGTACTTC
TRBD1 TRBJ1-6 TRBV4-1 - CASSPWGTGNSPLHF TGCGCCAGCAGCCCGTGGGGGACAGGGAACTCACCCCTCCACTTT
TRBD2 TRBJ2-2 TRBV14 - CASSQATGTSGTTGELFF TGTGCCAGCAGCCAGGCTACCGGGACTAGCGGGACCACCGGGGAGCTGTTTTTT
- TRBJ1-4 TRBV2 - CASRGEGEKLFF TGTGCCAGCAGAGGGGAAGGTGAAAAACTGTTTTTT
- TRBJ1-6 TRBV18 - CASSPRQDLNSPLHF TGTGCCAGCTCACCCCGACAGGACCTTAATTCACCCCTCCACTTT
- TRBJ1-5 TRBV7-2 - CASSLAIGDQPQHF TGTGCCAGCAGCTTAGCGATAGGGGATCAGCCCCAGCATTTT
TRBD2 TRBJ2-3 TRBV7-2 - CASSNGGASTDTQYF TGTGCCAGCAGCAACGGGGGGGCGAGCACAGATACGCAGTATTTT
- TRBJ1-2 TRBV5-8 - CASSSWRGGKDGYTF TGTGCCAGCAGCTCCTGGAGGGGCGGGAAGGATGGCTACACCTTC
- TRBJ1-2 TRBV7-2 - CASSLDSDYGYTF TGTGCCAGCAGCTTAGATAGTGACTATGGCTACACCTTC
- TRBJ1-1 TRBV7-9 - CASSFPRGVNTEAFF TGTGCCAGCAGCTTCCCCCGGGGAGTGAACACTGAAGCTTTCTTT
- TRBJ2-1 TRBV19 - CASSMGNNEQFF TGTGCCAGTAGTATGGGCAACAATGAGCAGTTCTTC
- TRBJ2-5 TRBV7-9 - CASSLVDYLEGTQYF TGTGCCAGCAGCTTAGTTGACTATCTGGAGGGGACCCAGTACTTC
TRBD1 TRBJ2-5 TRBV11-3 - CASSLGRGLQETQYF TGTGCCAGCAGCTTAGGTAGGGGGCTACAAGAGACCCAGTACTTC
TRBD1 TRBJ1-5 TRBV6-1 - CASSEALEGGYTAQHF TGTGCCAGCAGTGAAGCGCTGGAAGGGGGCTACACGGCCCAGCATTTT
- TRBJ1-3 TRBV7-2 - CASSRQHRSGNTIYF TGTGCCAGCAGCAGGCAACACCGTTCTGGAAACACCATATATTTT